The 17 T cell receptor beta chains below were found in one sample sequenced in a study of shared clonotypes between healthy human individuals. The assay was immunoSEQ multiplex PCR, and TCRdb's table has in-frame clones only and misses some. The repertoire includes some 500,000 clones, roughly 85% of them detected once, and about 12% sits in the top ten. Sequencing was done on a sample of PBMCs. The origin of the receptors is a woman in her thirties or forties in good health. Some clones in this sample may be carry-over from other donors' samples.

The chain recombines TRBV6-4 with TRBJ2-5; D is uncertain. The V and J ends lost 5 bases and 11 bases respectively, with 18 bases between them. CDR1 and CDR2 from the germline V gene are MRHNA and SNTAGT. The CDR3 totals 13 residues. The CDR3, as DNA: TGTGCCAGCAGTAATGAGGAAGGTTCAGAGCAGTACTTC. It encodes CASSNEEGSEQYF.

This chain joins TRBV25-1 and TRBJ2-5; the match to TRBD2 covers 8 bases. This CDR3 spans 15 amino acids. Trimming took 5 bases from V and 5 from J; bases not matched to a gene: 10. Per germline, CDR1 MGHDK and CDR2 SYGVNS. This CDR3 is CASSPTSGGRETQYF. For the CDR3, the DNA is TGTGCCAGCAGTCCCACAAGTGGCGGGAGGGAGACCCAGTACTTC.

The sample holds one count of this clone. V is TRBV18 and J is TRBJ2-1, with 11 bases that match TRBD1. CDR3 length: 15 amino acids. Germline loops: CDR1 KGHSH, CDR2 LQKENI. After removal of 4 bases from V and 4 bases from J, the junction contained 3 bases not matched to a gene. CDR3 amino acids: CASSLGTGGYNEQFF. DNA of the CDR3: TGTGCCAGCTCACTGGGGACAGGGGGGTACAATGAGCAGTTCTTC.

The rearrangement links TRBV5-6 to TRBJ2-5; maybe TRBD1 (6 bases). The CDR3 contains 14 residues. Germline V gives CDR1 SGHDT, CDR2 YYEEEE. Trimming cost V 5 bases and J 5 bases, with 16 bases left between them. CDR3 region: CASSNQGSVETQYF. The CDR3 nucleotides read TGTGCCAGCAGTAATCAGGGGTCGGTGGAGACCCAGTACTTC.

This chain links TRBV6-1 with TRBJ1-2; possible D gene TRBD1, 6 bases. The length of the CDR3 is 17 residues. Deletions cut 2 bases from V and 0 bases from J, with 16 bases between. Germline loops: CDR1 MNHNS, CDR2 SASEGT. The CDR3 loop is CASSEFYERGSNYGYTF. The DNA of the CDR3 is TGTGCCAGCAGTGAATTTTACGAGAGGGGGTCTAACTATGGCTACACCTTC.

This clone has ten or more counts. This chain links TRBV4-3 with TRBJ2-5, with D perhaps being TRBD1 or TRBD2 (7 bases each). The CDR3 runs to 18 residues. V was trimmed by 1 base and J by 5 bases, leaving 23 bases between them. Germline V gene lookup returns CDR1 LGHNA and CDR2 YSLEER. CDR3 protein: CASSQVRSGAPGGETQYF. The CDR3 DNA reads TGCGCCAGCAGCCAAGTTCGGAGCGGGGCTCCAGGGGGGGAGACCCAGTACTTC.

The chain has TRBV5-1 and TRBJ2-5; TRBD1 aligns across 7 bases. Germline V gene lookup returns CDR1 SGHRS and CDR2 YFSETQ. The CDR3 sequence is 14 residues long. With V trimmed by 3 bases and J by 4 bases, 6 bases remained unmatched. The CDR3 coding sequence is TGCGCCAGCAGCTGGGGTTCAGGGGGAGAGACCCAGTACTTC. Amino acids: CASSWGSGGETQYF.

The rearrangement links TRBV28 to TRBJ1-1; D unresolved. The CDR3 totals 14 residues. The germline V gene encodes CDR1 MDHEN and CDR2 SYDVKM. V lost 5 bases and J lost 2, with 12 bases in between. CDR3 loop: CASSPGRFNTEAFF. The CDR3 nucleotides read TGTGCCAGCAGTCCTGGACGGTTCAACACTGAAGCTTTCTTT.

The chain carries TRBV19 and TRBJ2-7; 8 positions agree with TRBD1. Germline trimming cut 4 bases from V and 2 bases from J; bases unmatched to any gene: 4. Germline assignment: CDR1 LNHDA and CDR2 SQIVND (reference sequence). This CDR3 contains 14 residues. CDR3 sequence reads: CASSKTGEAYEQYF. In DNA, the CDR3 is TGTGCCAGTAGTAAGACAGGGGAAGCCTACGAGCAGTACTTC.

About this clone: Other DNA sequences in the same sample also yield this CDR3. CDR3 loop: CASSLAGDTQYF. CDR3 DNA sequence: TGCGCCAGCAGCTTGGCCGGAGATACGCAGTATTTT. This chain links TRBV5-1 with TRBJ2-3; no definite D call. The CDR3 sequence is 12 residues long. Germline values: CDR1 SGHRS, CDR2 YFSETQ. Between the trimmed V and J ends, which lost 0 bases and 5 bases, there was a span of 4 bases.

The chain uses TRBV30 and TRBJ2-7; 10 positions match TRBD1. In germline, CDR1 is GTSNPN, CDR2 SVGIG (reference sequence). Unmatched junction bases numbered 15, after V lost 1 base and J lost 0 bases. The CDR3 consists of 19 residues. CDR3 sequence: CAWSAPPGQGPFLSYEQYF. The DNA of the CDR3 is TGTGCCTGGAGTGCACCACCGGGACAGGGGCCATTTCTCTCCTACGAGCAGTACTTC.

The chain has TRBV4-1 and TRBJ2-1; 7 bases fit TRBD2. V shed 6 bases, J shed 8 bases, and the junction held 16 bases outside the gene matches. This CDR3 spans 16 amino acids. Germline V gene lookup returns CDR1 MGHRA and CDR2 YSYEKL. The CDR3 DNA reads TGCGCCAGCAGTCTCACTATGGGAGGGTGGATCGATGAGCAGTTCTTC. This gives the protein CASSLTMGGWIDEQFF.

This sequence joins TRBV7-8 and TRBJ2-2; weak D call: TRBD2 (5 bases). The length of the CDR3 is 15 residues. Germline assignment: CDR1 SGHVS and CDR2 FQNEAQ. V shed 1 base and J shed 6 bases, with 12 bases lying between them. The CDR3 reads CASSLGAGSAGELFF. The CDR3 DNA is TGTGCCAGCAGCTTAGGGGCGGGTAGCGCCGGGGAGCTGTTTTTT.

CDR3 amino acids: CASSVARNTYEQYF. The CDR3 DNA reads as TGTGCCAGCAGCGTAGCTAGAAATACCTACGAGCAGTACTTC. This chain connects TRBV9 to TRBJ2-7; D ambiguous. Germline CDR1 reads SGDLS; CDR2 reads YYNGEE. The V end lost 0 bases, the J end lost 2 bases, and 9 bases lay between the germline ends. This CDR3 region has 14 residues.

The DNA for the CDR3 is TGTGCCAGCTTGAAAAGGGGCGAAAGCTCCTACAATGAGCAGTTCTTC. Its protein is CASLKRGESSYNEQFF. This chain uses TRBV28 with TRBJ2-1, with TRBD1 as a possible D gene (5 bases). V lost 8 bases and J 0 bases, leaving 17 bases between the germline ends. This CDR3 region has 16 residues. CDR1 is MDHEN, CDR2 SYDVKM, per germline.

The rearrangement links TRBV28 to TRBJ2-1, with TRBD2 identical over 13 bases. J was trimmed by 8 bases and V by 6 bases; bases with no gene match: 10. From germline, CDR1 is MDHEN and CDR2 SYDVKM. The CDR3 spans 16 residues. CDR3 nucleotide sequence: TGTGCCAGCAGCACCCCACCGGGACTAGCGGGATATGAGCAGTTCTTC. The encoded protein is CASSTPPGLAGYEQFF.

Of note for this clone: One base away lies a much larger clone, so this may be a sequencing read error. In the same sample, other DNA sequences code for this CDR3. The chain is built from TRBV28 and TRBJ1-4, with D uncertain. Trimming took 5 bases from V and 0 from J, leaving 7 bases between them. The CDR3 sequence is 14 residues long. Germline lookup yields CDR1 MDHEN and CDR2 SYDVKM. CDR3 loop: CASSQAATNEKLFF. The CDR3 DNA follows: TGTGCCAGCAGTCAGGCTGCAACTAATGAAAAACTGTTTTTT.